The 4 T cell receptor beta chains below come from one sample, sequenced in a study of blood T cells in healthy people across ages (dated by TCRdb to about 2015). The method was 5' RACE. Sequencing instrument: Illumina HiSeq 2500. A second roughly 6 to 12 cycle PCR used a sample-barcoded 5' primer and a J-beta primer mix. TCRdb handled the public reads itself, with Q25 trimming in fastp and clone calling in MiXCR, and kept productive beta chains. When rows share a CDR3 protein, they turn into one entry using the most common DNA and genes. For this sample the table gives some 1.5 million distinct CDR3 sequences, of which about 28% were detected only once. The ten biggest clones cover more than 6% of the sample. The sequenced sample consisted of blood. These receptors originate from a woman in her twenties or thirties in good health.

This clonotype has just a few counts. The chain has TRBV6-5 and TRBJ2-1; the D gene is possibly TRBD1 (5 bases). V was pared by 8 bases and J by 8 bases, with 13 bases between. Per the germline V gene, CDR1 is MNHEY and CDR2 is SVGAGI. The CDR3 is 12 amino acids. The CDR3 sequence is CASGELGHEQFF. The CDR3 coding sequence is TGTGCCAGCGGTGAATTGGGGCATGAGCAGTTCTTC.

This rearrangement joins TRBV6-2 or TRBV6-3 to TRBJ2-7, with D hard to call. V was pared by 6 bases and J by 5 bases, with 8 bases between. CDR1 MNHEY and CDR2 SVGEGT come from the germline V gene. This CDR3 spans 11 amino acids. In DNA form, the CDR3 reads TGTGCCAGCAGAACGATACACGAGCAGTACTTC. As protein: CASRTIHEQYF.

This clonotype was recorded many times. The rearrangement joins TRBV7-2 to TRBJ2-7; no firm D call. The CDR3 consists of 15 residues. Germline assignment: CDR1 SGHTA and CDR2 FQGNSA. V lost 5 bases and J lost 0, with 14 bases in between. CDR3 sequence: CASSPRQLSSYEQYF. The CDR3 DNA follows: TGTGCCAGCAGCCCTAGACAACTTAGCTCCTACGAGCAGTACTTC.

This chain joins TRBV18 and TRBJ2-7, with 7 positions matching TRBD2. J was trimmed by 8 bases and V by 4 bases; bases with no gene match: 11. The CDR3 totals 14 residues. CDR1 and CDR2 from the germline V gene are KGHSH and LQKENI. CDR3 sequence (DNA): TGTGCCAGCTCACGCATCTCAACTAGCGACAAGCAGTACTTC. It yields the protein CASSRISTSDKQYF.